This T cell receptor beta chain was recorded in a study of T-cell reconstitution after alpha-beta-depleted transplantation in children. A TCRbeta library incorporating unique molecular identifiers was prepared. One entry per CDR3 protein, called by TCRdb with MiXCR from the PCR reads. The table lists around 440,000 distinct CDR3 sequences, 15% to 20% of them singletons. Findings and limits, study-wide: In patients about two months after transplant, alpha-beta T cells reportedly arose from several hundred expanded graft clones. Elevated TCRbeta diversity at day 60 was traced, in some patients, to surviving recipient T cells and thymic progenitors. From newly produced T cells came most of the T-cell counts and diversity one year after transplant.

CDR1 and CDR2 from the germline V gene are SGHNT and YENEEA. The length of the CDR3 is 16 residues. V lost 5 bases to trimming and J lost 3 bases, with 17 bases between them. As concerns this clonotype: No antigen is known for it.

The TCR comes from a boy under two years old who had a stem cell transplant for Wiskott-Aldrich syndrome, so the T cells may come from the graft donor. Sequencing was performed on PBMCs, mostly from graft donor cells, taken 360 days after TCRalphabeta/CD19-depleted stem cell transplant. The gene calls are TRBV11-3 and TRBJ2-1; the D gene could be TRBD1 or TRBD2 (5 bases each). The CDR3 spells CASSAGTTTLYNEQFF. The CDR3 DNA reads TGTGCCAGCAGCGCCGGGACCACCACACTCTACAATGAGCAGTTCTTC.